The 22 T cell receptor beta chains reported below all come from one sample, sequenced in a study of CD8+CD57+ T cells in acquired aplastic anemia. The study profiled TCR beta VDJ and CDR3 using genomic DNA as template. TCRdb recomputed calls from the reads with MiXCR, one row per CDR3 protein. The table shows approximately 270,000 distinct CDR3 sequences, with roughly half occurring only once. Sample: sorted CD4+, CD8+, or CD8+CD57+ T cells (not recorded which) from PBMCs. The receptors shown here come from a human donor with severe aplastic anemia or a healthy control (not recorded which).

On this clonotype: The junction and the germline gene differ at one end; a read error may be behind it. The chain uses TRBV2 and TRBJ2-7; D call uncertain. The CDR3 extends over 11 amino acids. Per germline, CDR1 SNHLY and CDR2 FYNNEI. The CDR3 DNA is TGTGCCAGCAGTCCGTTGTTCGATCAGCACTTC. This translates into CASSPLFDQHF.

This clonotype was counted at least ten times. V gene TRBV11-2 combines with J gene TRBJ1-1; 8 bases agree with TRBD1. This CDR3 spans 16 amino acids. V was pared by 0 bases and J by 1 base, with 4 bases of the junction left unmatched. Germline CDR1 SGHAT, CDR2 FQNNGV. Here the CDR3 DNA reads TGTGCCAGCAGCTTAGACTACAGGGGGGCGAACACTGAAGCTTTCTTT. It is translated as CASSLDYRGANTEAFF.

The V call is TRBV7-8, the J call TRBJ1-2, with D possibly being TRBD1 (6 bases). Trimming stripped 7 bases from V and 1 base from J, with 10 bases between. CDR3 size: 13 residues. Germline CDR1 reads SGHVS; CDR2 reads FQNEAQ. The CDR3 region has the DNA TGTGCCAGCATGGGACACCATAACTATGGCTACACCTTC. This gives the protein CASMGHHNYGYTF. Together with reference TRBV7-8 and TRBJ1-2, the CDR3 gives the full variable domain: GAGVSQSPRYKVAKRGQDVALRCDPISGHVSLFWYQQALGQGPEFLTYFQNEAQLDKSGLPSDRFFAERPEGSVSTLKIQRTQQEDSAVYLCASMGHHNYGYTFGSGTRLTVV.

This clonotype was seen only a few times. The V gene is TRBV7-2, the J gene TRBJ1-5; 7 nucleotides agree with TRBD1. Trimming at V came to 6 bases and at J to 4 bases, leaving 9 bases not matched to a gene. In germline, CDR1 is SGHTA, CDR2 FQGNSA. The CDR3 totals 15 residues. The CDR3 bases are TGTGCCAGCAGTCCTATGGACAGGTTGAATCAGCCCCAGCATTTT. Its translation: CASSPMDRLNQPQHF.

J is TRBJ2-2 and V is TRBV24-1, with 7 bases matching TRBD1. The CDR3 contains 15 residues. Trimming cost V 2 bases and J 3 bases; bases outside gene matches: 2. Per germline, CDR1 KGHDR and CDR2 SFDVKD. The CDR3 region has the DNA TGTGCCACCAGTGATTCGGGACAGCACACCGGGGAGCTGTTTTTT. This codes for CATSDSGQHTGELFF.

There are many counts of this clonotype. CDR3 protein: CASSESTAAYEQYF. The CDR3 nucleotides read TGTGCCAGCAGTGAGTCGACTGCAGCCTACGAGCAGTACTTC. The chain is built from TRBV6-1 and TRBJ2-7; D is unresolved. This CDR3 spans 14 amino acids. Germline values: CDR1 MNHNS, CDR2 SASEGT. V lost 3 bases and J lost 2, with 11 bases in between.

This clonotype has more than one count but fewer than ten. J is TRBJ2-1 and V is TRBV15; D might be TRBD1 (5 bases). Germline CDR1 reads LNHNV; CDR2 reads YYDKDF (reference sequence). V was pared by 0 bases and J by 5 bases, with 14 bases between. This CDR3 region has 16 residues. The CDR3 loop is CATSRDGRGGDNEQFF. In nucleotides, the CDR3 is TGTGCCACCAGCAGAGATGGAAGGGGCGGTGACAATGAGCAGTTCTTC.

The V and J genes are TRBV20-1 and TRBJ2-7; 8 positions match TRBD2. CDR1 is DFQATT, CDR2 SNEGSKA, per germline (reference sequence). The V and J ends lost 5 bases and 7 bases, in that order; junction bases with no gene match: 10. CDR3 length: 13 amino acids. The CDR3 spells CSAPIAGRGEQYF. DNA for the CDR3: TGCAGTGCTCCTATAGCGGGAAGGGGGGAGCAGTACTTC.

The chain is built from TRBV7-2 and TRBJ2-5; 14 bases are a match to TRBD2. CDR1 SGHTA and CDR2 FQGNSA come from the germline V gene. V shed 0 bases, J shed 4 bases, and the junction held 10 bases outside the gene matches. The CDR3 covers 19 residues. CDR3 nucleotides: TGTGCCAGCAGCTTAGCTATTCCGGGACTAGCGGGGGAAGGAGAGACCCAGTACTTC. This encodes CASSLAIPGLAGEGETQYF.

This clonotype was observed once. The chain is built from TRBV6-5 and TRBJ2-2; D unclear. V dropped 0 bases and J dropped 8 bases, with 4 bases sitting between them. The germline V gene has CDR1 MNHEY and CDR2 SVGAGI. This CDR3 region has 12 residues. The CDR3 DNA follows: TGTGCCAGCAGTTACTCGATGGGGGAGCTGTTTTTT. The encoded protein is CASSYSMGELFF.

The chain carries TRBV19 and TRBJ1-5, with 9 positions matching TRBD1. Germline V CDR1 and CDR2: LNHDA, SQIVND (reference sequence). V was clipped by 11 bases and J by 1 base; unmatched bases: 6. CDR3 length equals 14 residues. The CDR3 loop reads CAVDRGMSNQPQHF. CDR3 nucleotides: TGTGCCGTCGACAGGGGGATGAGCAATCAGCCCCAGCATTTT.

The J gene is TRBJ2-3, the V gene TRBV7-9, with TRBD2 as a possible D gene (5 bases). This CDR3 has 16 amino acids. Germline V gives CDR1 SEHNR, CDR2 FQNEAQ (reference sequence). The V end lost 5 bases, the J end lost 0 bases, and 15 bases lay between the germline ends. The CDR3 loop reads CASSQDTGESTDTQYF. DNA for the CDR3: TGTGCCAGCAGCCAAGACACCGGGGAGAGCACAGATACGCAGTATTTT.

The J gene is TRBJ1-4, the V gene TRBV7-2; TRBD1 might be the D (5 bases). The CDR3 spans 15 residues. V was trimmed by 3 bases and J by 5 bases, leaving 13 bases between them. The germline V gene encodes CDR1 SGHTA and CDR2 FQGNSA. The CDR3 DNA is TGTGCCAGCAGCTTTGCCGGGGCCAGGAATGAAAAACTGTTTTTT. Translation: CASSFAGARNEKLFF.

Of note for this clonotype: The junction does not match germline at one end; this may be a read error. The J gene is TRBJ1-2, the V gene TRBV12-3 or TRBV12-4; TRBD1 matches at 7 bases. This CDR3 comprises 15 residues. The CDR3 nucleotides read TGTGCCAGCAGCCTACCCCTTGGACAGGTCTATGGCTGCACCTTC. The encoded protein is CASSLPLGQVYGCTF.

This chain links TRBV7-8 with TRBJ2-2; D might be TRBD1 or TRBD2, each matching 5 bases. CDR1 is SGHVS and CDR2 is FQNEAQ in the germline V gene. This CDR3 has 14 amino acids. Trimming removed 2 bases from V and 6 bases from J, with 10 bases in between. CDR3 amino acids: CASSLWGSAGELFF. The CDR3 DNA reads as TGTGCCAGCAGCTTATGGGGGTCGGCCGGGGAGCTGTTTTTT.

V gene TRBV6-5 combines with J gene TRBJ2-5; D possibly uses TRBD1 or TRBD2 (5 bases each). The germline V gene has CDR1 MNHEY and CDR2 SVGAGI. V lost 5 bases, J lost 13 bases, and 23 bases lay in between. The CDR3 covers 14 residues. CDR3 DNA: TGTGCCAGCAGTCCCCCGACTAACCAGGGAGCTTTGTACTTC. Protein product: CASSPPTNQGALYF.

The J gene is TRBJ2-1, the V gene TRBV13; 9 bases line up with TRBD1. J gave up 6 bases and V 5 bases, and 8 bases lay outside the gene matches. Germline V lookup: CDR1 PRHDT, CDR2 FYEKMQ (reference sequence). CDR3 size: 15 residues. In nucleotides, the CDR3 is TGTGCCAGCAGCAACCGGGACAGGGTTCTCAATGAGCAGTTCTTC. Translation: CASSNRDRVLNEQFF.

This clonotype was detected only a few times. The CDR3 sequence is CASSGRDHLYQETQYF. The CDR3 DNA is TGTGCCAGCAGTGGACGGGACCACCTGTACCAAGAGACCCAGTACTTC. V usage is TRBV7-3 and J usage is TRBJ2-5; D is possibly TRBD1 or TRBD2 (5 bases each). The CDR3 runs 16 residues. Germline V gives CDR1 SGHTA, CDR2 FQGTGA. V was pared by 6 bases and J by 0 bases, with 17 bases between.

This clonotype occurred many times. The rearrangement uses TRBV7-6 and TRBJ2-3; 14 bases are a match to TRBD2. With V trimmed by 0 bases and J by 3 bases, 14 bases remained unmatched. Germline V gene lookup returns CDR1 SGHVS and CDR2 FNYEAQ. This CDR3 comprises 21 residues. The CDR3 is CASSLAPRLAGGRSGTDTQYF. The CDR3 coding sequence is TGTGCCAGCAGCTTAGCGCCGAGACTAGCGGGGGGGCGATCAGGGACAGATACGCAGTATTTT.

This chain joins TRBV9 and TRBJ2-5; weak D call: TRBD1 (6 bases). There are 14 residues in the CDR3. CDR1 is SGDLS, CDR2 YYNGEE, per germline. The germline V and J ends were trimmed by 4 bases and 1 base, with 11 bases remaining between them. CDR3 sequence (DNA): TGTGCCAGCAGCCACGGACAGTTCCAAGAGACCCAGTACTTC. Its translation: CASSHGQFQETQYF.

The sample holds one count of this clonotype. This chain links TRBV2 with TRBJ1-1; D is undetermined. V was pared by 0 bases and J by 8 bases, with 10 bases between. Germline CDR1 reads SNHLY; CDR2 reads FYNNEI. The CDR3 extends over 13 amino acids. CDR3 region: CASSEARAGEAFF. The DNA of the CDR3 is TGTGCCAGCAGTGAAGCAAGGGCCGGGGAAGCTTTCTTT.

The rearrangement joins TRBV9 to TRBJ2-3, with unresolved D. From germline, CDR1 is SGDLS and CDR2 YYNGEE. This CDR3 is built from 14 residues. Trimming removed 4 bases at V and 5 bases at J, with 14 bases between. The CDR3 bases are TGTGCCAGCAGCCCTGGCCCATCCTTAGATACGCAGTATTTT. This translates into CASSPGPSLDTQYF.